This T cell receptor beta chain was captured by sequencing in a study of blood T cell repertoires in COVID-19. Overall study: There were acute and convalescent COVID-19 samples, and they came from the United States, Italy and Spain.

Sequencing was performed with immunoSEQ multiplex PCR; in TCRdb, only in-frame clones are kept and a portion is missing. This sample carries some 180,000 clones, less than 80% of them seen once, and the ten largest clones take roughly 14%. The sample holds a few counts of this clone. The CDR3 is 14 amino acids. V lost 1 base and J lost 4, with 10 bases in between. Per the germline V gene, CDR1 is SNHLY and CDR2 is FYNNEI. This clonotype was sampled from a man aged 45 to 65 who had recovered from COVID-19. V gene TRBV2 combines with J gene TRBJ1-1; D may be TRBD1 (5 bases). Sequencing was performed on peripheral blood. The CDR3 DNA reads TGTGCCAGCAGTGAAGGGCAGGGTGTCACTGAAGCTTTCTTT. This translates into CASSEGQGVTEAFF.